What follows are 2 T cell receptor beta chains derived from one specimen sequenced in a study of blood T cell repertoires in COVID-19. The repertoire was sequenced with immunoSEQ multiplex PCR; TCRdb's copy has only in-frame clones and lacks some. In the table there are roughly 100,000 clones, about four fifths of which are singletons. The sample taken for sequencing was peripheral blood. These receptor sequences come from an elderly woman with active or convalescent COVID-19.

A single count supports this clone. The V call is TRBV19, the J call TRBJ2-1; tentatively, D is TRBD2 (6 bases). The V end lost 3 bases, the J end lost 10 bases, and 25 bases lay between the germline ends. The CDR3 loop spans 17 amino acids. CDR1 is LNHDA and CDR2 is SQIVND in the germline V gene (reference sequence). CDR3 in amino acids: CASSIRAGSLRAVEQFF. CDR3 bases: TGTGCCAGTAGTATTCGGGCGGGGAGTCTAAGGGCCGTAGAGCAGTTCTTC.

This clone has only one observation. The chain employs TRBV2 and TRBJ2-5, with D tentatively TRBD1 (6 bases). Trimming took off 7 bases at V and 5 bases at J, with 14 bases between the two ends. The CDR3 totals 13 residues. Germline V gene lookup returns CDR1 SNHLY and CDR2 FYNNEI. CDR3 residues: CASNTGIRETQYF. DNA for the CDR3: TGTGCCAGCAATACAGGGATCCGGGAGACCCAGTACTTC.